Following are 5 T cell receptor beta chains from one sample sequenced in a study of blood T cell repertoires in COVID-19. TCRdb keeps only in-frame clones here, not all; method: immunoSEQ multiplex PCR. This sample yields 300,000 or so clones, of which 90% to 95% are seen a single time; approximately 2% belongs to the top ten. What was sequenced was peripheral blood. The receptor set was obtained from a woman aged 25 to 39 with COVID-19, enrolled during active disease.

Concerning this clone: Germline is not matched at one junction end, which may reflect a read error. The gene calls are TRBV19 and TRBJ2-1, with D unresolved. This CDR3 contains 12 residues. From germline, CDR1 is LNHDA and CDR2 SQIVND (reference sequence). The CDR3 sequence is CASSPPPGWLLF. CDR3 coding DNA: TGTGCCAGTAGTCCCCCTCCAGGATGGTTGCTCTTC.

This chain uses TRBV7-3 with TRBJ2-1; a possible D gene is TRBD2 (6 bases). V gave up 4 bases and J gave up 5 bases, with 15 bases separating them. The CDR3 totals 15 residues. CDR1 and CDR2 from the germline V gene are SGHTA and FQGTGA. This chain's CDR3 is CASSSPGGLHNEQFF. The CDR3 DNA is TGTGCCAGCAGCTCCCCTGGGGGACTCCACAATGAGCAGTTCTTC.

The chain uses TRBV10-3 and TRBJ2-2; 11 nucleotides align to TRBD2. Germline assignment: CDR1 ENHRY and CDR2 SYGVKD. There are 16 residues in the CDR3. The J segment lost 6 bases and the V segment lost 4 bases, leaving 7 bases of the junction unmatched. DNA of the CDR3: TGTGCCATCAGTGCCGTACTAGCGGGAGAATCCGGGGAGCTGTTTTTT. Translated: CAISAVLAGESGELFF.

The DNA of the CDR3 is TGTGCCAGCAGCGTAGCAGCGGGCACAATTGATGAGCAGTTCTTC. Its translation: CASSVAAGTIDEQFF. V is TRBV9 and J is TRBJ2-1, with D possibly TRBD2 on 6 matching bases. Per germline, CDR1 SGDLS and CDR2 YYNGEE. The V end lost 0 bases, the J end lost 8 bases, and 15 bases lay between the germline ends. The CDR3 runs 15 residues.

The V gene is TRBV5-4, the J gene TRBJ1-3, with D hard to call. From germline, CDR1 is SGHNT and CDR2 YYREEE (reference sequence). Trimming shortened V by 4 bases and J by 8 bases, and 16 bases separated the two germline ends. The CDR3 has 14 amino acids. The CDR3 protein is CASSHDPKGDTIYF. The CDR3 nucleotides read TGTGCCAGCAGCCACGACCCCAAAGGAGACACCATATATTTT.